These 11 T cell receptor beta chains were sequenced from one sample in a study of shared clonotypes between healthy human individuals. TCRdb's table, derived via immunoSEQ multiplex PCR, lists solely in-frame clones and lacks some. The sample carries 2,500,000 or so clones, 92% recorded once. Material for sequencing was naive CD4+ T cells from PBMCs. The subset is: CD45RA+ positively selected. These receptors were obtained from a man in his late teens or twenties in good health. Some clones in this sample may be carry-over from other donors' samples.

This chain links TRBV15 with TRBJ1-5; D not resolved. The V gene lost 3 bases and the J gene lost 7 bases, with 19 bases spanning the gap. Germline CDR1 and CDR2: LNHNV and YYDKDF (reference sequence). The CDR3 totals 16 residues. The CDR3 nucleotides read TGTGCCACCAGCAGTCCCCGGGGTAGTGTAGGCCAGCCCCAGCATTTT. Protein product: CATSSPRGSVGQPQHF. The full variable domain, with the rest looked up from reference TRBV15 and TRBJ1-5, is DAMVIQNPRYQVTQFGKPVTLSCSQTLNHNVMYWYQQKSSQAPKLLFHYYDKDFNNEADTPDNFQSRRPNTSFCFLDIRSPGLGDTAMYLCATSSPRGSVGQPQHFGDGTRLSIL.

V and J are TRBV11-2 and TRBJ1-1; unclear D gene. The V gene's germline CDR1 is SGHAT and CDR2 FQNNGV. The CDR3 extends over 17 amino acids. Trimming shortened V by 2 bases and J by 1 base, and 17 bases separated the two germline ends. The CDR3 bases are TGTGCCAGCAGCTTAAGTTTCGTCGGCGAAAAGAACACTGAAGCTTTCTTT. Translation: CASSLSFVGEKNTEAFF.

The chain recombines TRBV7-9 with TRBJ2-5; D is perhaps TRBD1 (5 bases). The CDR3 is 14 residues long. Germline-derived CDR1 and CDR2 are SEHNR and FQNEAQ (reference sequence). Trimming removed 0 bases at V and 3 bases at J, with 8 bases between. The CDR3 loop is CASSLAGREETQYF. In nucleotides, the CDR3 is TGTGCCAGCAGCTTAGCGGGGCGCGAAGAGACCCAGTACTTC.

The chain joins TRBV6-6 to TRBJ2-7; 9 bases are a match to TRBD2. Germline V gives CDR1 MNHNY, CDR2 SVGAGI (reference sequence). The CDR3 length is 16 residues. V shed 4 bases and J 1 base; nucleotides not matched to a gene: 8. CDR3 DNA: TGTGCCAGCAGTTCCGGGTGGCGGGAGGGATCCTACGAGCAGTACTTC. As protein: CASSSGWREGSYEQYF.

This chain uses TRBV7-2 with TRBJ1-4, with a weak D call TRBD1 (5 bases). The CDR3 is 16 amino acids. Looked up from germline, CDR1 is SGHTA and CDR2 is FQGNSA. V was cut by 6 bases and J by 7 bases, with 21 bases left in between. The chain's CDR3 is CASRRRAGPLFEKLFF. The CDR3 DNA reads TGTGCCAGCAGGAGGCGGGCGGGGCCTCTCTTTGAAAAACTGTTTTTT.

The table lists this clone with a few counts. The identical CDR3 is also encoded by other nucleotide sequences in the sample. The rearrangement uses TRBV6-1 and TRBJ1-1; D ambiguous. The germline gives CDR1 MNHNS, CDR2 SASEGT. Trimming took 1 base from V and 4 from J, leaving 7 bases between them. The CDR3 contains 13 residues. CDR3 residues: CASSEGLSTEAFF. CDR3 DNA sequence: TGTGCCAGCAGTGAAGGCTTGAGCACTGAAGCTTTCTTT.

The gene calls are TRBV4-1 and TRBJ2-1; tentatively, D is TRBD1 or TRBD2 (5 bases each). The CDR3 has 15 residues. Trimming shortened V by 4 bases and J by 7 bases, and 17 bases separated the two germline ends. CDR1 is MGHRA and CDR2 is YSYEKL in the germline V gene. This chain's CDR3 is CASSRPSWGSNEQFF. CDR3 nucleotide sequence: TGCGCCAGCAGCCGTCCTAGCTGGGGCTCGAATGAGCAGTTCTTC.

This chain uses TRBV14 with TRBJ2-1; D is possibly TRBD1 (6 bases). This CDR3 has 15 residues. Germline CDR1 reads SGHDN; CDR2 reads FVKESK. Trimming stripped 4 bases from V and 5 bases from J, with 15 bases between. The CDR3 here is CASSRKMTGNNEQFF. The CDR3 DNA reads TGTGCCAGCAGCCGCAAGATGACAGGTAACAATGAGCAGTTCTTC.

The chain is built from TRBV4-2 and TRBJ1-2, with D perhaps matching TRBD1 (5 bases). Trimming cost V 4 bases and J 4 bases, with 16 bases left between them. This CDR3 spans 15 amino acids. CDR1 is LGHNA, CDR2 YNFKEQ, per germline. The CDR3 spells CASSPPSGDPYGYTF. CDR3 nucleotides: TGTGCCAGCAGCCCCCCATCCGGGGACCCCTATGGCTACACCTTC.

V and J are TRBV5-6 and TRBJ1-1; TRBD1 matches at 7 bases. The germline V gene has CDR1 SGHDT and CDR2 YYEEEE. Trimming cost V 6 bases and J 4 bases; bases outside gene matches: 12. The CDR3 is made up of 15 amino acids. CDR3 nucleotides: TGTGCCAGCACCAGCTTAGCAGCAGGGGGCACTGAAGCTTTCTTT. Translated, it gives CASTSLAAGGTEAFF. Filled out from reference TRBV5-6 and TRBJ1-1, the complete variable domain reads DAGVTQSPTHLIKTRGQQVTLRCSPKSGHDTVSWYQQALGQGPQFIFQYYEEEERQRGNFPDRFSGHQFPNYSSELNVNALLLGDSALYLCASTSLAAGGTEAFFGQGTRLTVV.

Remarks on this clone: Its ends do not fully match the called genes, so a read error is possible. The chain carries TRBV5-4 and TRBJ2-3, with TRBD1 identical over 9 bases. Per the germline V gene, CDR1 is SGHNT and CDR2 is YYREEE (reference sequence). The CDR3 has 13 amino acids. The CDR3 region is CASSLQGTGSVHF. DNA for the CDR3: TGTGCCAGCAGCCTCCAAGGGACAGGGTCCGTTCATTTT. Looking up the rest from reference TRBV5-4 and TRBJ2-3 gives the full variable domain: ETGVTQSPTHLIKTRGQQVTLRCSSQSGHNTVSWYQQALGQGPQFIFQYYREEENGRGNFPPRFSGLQFPNYSSELNVNALELDDSALYLCASSLQGTGSVHFGPGTRLTVL.